This record covers a single TCR beta chain. As processed by the authors: Amplification of reference gene primers provided the estimated nucleated cell counts. Profiled with immunoSEQ multiplex PCR; TCRdb holds only in-frame clones, not every one. V, J and clone size are taken as reported in that table, and D and trimming were inferred from the DNA itself. The sample includes 120,000 to 150,000 clones, roughly nine tenths seen only once; the top ten take roughly 2.5%. This CDR3 comprises 18 residues. V dropped 6 bases and J dropped 2; count of bases not matched to a gene: 16. Looked up from germline, CDR1 is SGHDT and CDR2 is YYEEEE. While infection was still active, Seattle patients were enrolled and then followed longitudinally. The data were obtained in a study of blood T cell repertoires in COVID-19. The overall study: From the United States, Italy and Spain came samples of acute and convalescent COVID-19. The cDNA or gDNA used as material had been derived from T cells, B-cell-depleted T cells, or PBMCs.

The sample was peripheral blood. The TCR originated in a human donor with COVID-19, enrolled during active disease. The donor label of this sample is uncertain. The rearrangement joins TRBV5-6 to TRBJ2-3; TRBD2 agrees at 9 bases. CDR3 sequence: CASTNPYRGLASTDTQYF. The CDR3 DNA is TGTGCCAGCACCAACCCATACCGGGGACTAGCTTCCACAGATACGCAGTATTTT. Complete variable domain (other parts from reference TRBV5-6 and TRBJ2-3): DAGVTQSPTHLIKTRGQQVTLRCSPKSGHDTVSWYQQALGQGPQFIFQYYEEEERQRGNFPDRFSGHQFPNYSSELNVNALLLGDSALYLCASTNPYRGLASTDTQYFGPGTRLTVL.